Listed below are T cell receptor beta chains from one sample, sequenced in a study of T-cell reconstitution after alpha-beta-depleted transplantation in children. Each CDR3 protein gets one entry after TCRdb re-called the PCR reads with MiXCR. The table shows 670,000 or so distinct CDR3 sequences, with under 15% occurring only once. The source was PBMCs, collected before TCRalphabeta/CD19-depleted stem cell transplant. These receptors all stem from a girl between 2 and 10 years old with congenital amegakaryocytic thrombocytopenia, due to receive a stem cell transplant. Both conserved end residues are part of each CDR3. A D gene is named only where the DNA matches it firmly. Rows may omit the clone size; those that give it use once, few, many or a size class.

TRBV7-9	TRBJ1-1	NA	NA	CASRRLQGTEAFF	TGTGCCAGCAGGCGTTTACAAGGTACTGAAGCTTTCTTT
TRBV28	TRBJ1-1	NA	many	CASSLSGRVATEAFF	TGTGCCAGCAGTTTATCGGGCAGGGTGGCAACTGAAGCTTTCTTT
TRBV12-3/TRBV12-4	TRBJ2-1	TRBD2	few	CASRLGGLEPSYNEQFF	TGTGCCAGCAGGCTGGGGGGACTAGAGCCATCCTACAATGAGCAGTTCTTC
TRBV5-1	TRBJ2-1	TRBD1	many	CASSLVTGGTNNEQFF	TGCGCCAGCAGCTTGGTGACAGGGGGCACAAACAATGAGCAGTTCTTC
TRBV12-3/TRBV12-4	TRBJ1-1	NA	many	CASRLRNTEAFF	TGTGCCAGCAGGCTCCGGAACACTGAAGCTTTCTTT
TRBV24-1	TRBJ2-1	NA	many	CATSDFGGQDAEQFF	TGTGCCACCAGTGATTTCGGCGGGCAAGACGCAGAGCAGTTCTTC
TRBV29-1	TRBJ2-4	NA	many	CSVWMEGNIQYF	TGCAGCGTTTGGATGGAAGGAAACATTCAGTACTTC
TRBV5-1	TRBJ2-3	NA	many	CASSLVGNYADTQYF	TGCGCCAGCAGCTTGGTGGGAAATTACGCAGATACGCAGTATTTT
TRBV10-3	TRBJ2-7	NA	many	CAISKWDTTYEQYF	TGTGCCATCAGTAAATGGGACACCACCTACGAGCAGTACTTC
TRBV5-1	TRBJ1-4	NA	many	CASSLDPGSDEKLFF	TGCGCCAGCAGCCTGGACCCCGGTTCGGATGAAAAACTGTTTTTT
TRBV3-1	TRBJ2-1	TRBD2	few	CASSPQLAGGPNEQFF	TGTGCCAGCAGCCCGCAACTAGCGGGAGGGCCCAATGAGCAGTTCTTC
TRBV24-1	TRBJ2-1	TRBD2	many	CATSDYSGGTYNEQFF	TGTGCCACCAGTGACTATAGCGGGGGGACCTACAATGAGCAGTTCTTC
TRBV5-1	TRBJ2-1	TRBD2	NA	CASSFSSGNNEQFF	TGCGCCAGCAGCTTCTCTAGCGGCAACAATGAGCAGTTCTTC
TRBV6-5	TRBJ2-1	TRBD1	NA	CATELAGGNEQFF	TGTGCCACCGAGTTGGCAGGGGGCAATGAGCAGTTCTTC
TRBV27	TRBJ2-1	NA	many	CASSLTVNYNEQFF	TGTGCCAGCAGTTTGACGGTGAACTACAATGAGCAGTTCTTC
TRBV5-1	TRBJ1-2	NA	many	CASSLAAFNYGYTF	TGCGCCAGCAGCTTGGCGGCGTTTAACTATGGCTACACCTTC
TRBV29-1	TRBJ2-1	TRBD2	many	CSVVIAGDSYNEQFF	TGCAGCGTTGTCATTGCGGGAGACTCCTACAATGAGCAGTTCTTC
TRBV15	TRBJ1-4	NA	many	CATSRDPGSTNEKLFF	TGTGCCACCAGCAGAGATCCGGGATCAACTAATGAAAAACTGTTTTTT
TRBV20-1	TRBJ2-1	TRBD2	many	CSADGGAGGPYNEQFF	TGCAGTGCGGACGGGGGAGCGGGAGGCCCCTACAATGAGCAGTTCTTC
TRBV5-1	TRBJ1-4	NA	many	CASSWTAAANEKLFF	TGCGCCAGCAGCTGGACAGCTGCGGCTAATGAAAAACTGTTTTTT
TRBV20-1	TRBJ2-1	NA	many	CSARASPFSYNEQFF	TGCAGTGCTAGAGCTAGTCCTTTCTCCTACAATGAGCAGTTCTTC
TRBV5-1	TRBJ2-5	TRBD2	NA	CASSLGATSGIEETQYF	TGCGCCAGCAGCTTGGGCGCAACTAGCGGGATAGAAGAGACCCAGTACTTC
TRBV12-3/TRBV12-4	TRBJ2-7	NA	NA	CASSAPNRVHEQYF	TGTGCCAGCAGTGCGCCGAACAGGGTCCACGAGCAGTACTTC
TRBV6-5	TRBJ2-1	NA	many	CASSYLGRLAPRGNEQFF	TGTGCCAGCAGTTATTTGGGTCGTCTGGCCCCTCGGGGCAATGAGCAGTTCTTC
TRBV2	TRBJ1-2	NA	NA	CASNRVNYGYTF	TGTGCCAGCAATCGGGTCAATTATGGCTACACCTTC
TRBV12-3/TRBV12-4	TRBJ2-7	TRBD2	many	CASSLRLAGSYEQYF	TGCGCCAGCAGCCTTCGACTAGCGGGATCCTACGAGCAGTACTTC
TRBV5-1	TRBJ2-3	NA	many	CASRLTGYTDTQYF	TGCGCCAGCAGATTAACAGGATACACAGATACGCAGTATTTT
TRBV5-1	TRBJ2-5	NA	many	CASSLFGFETQYF	TGCGCCAGCAGCTTGTTCGGGTTTGAGACCCAGTACTTC
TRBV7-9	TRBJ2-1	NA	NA	CASSLIANGNEQFF	TGTGCCAGCAGCTTAATCGCAAATGGGAATGAGCAGTTCTTC
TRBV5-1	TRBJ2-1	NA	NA	CASSLVGSQEQFF	TGCGCCAGCAGCTTGGTAGGGAGTCAGGAGCAGTTCTTC
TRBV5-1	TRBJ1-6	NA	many	CASSLEGGRHSPLHF	TGCGCCAGCAGCTTGGAGGGTGGACGCCATTCACCCCTCCACTTT
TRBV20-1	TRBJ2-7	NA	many	CSAGDFAYEQYF	TGCAGTGCGGGGGACTTTGCCTACGAGCAGTACTTC
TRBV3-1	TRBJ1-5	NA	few	CASNSEFDFGGNQPQHF	TGTGCCAGCAACTCTGAGTTCGACTTTGGGGGCAATCAGCCCCAGCATTTT
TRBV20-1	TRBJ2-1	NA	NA	CSANSGTQNTNEQFF	TGCAGTGCTAATTCCGGGACCCAGAATACAAATGAGCAGTTCTTC
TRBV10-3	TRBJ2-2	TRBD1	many	CAIRSSGTGGTGELFF	TGTGCCATCAGATCCTCCGGGACAGGGGGTACCGGGGAGCTGTTTTTT
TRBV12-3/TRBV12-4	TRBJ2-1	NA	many	CASSTQSSYNEQFF	TGTGCCAGCAGCACGCAAAGCTCCTACAATGAGCAGTTCTTC
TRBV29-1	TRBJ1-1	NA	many	CSVVAVGSEAFF	TGCAGCGTTGTGGCGGTCGGCTCTGAAGCTTTCTTT
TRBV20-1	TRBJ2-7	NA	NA	CSARDTLSPHSSYEQYF	TGCAGTGCTAGAGATACGCTCTCACCCCACAGCTCCTACGAGCAGTACTTC
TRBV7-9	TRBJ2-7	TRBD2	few	CASSLLISGLIYEQYF	TGTGCCAGCAGCTTACTAATTTCGGGACTAATCTACGAGCAGTACTTC
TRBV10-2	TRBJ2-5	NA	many	CASNRWGYEDQETQYF	TGCGCCAGCAACAGGTGGGGGTATGAGGACCAAGAGACCCAGTACTTC
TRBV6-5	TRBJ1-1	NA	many	CATGDPNTEAFF	TGTGCCACCGGGGACCCCAACACTGAAGCTTTCTTT
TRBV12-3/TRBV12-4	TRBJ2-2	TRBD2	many	CASSRASGANTGELFF	TGTGCCAGCAGCCGGGCGAGCGGGGCCAACACCGGGGAGCTGTTTTTT
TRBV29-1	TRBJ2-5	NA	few	CSTRVLDETQYF	TGCAGCACCCGGGTTTTGGATGAGACCCAGTACTTC
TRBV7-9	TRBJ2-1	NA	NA	CASSPAGYEQFF	TGTGCCAGCAGCCCGGCGGGGTATGAGCAGTTCTTC